These 24 T cell receptor beta chains originate from one sample sequenced in a study of T-cell reconstitution after alpha-beta-depleted transplantation in children. It was with unique molecular identifiers that the TCRbeta library was prepared. Via MiXCR, TCRdb re-called the PCR reads, giving one row per CDR3 protein. The data hold fewer than 1 million distinct CDR3 sequences, with around 15% observed a single time. The sample in question was PBMCs, mostly from graft donor cells, obtained 360 days after TCRalphabeta/CD19-depleted stem cell transplant. The receptor source for this set is a male patient younger than 18 who had a stem cell transplant for acute lymphoblastic leukemia, so the T cells may come from the graft donor.

This chain joins TRBV10-3 and TRBJ1-2; D gene unclear. Germline V lookup: CDR1 ENHRY, CDR2 SYGVKD. Trimming removed 1 base from V and 4 bases from J, with 4 bases in between. The CDR3 runs to 12 residues. CDR3 in amino acids: CAISEFGYGYTF. The DNA of the CDR3 is TGTGCCATCAGTGAGTTTGGCTATGGCTACACCTTC.

The chain combines TRBV7-2 with TRBJ2-7; the match to TRBD2 covers 10 bases. The CDR3 length is 16 residues. The V segment lost 2 bases and the J segment 7 bases; nucleotides outside the gene matches: 11. Germline CDR1 is SGHTA and CDR2 is FQGNSA. CDR3 sequence: CASSLIRTSGTAEQYF. The CDR3 DNA sequence: TGTGCCAGCAGCTTAATACGGACTAGCGGCACCGCTGAGCAGTACTTC. The whole variable domain, filled in from reference TRBV7-2 and TRBJ2-7, reads GAGVSQSPSNKVTEKGKDVELRCDPISGHTALYWYRQSLGQGLEFLIYFQGNSAPDKSGLPSDRFSAERTGGSVSTLTIQRTQQEDSAVYLCASSLIRTSGTAEQYFGPGTRLTVT.

This clonotype was seen ten or more times. The chain links TRBV29-1 to TRBJ2-1, with TRBD2 matching over 9 bases. Unmatched junction bases numbered 5, after V lost 4 bases and J lost 4 bases. CDR3 length equals 14 residues. Germline V lookup: CDR1 SQVTM, CDR2 ANQGSEA. As DNA, the CDR3 is TGCAGCGTTGCTGCGGGAGGGAAATACAATGAGCAGTTCTTC. Translated, it gives CSVAAGGKYNEQFF.

The chain carries TRBV4-1 and TRBJ2-1; a weak D match, TRBD1 (5 bases). The germline gives CDR1 MGHRA, CDR2 YSYEKL. The CDR3 is 15 residues long. With 0 bases removed from V and 0 bases from J, the gap between germline ends came to 6 bases. CDR3 in DNA: TGCGCCAGCAGCCAAGAGGACATCTCCTACAATGAGCAGTTCTTC. Translation: CASSQEDISYNEQFF.

V is TRBV24-1 and J is TRBJ2-3; either TRBD1 or TRBD2 may fit D (5 bases each). This CDR3 contains 15 residues. Between the trimmed V and J ends, which lost 7 bases and 5 bases, there was a span of 18 bases. Germline V gene sequence: CDR1 KGHDR, CDR2 SFDVKD. The CDR3 loop is CATRGLAGSRDTQYF. DNA of the CDR3: TGTGCCACCAGGGGCTTAGCAGGGAGCCGAGATACGCAGTATTTT.

This clonotype occurred a few times. The chain has TRBV9 and TRBJ1-6; 10 bases are a match to TRBD1. The CDR3 is 16 amino acids. The germline V gene has CDR1 SGDLS and CDR2 YYNGEE. The trim removed 4 bases at V and 7 bases at J, leaving 8 bases unmatched. The CDR3 nucleotides read TGTGCCAGCAGCCCTTCGAAGGGACAGGGGAATTCACCCCTCCACTTT. Translation gives CASSPSKGQGNSPLHF.

The V call is TRBV12-3 or TRBV12-4, the J call TRBJ2-7; 10 bases are a match to TRBD2. The CDR3 runs to 14 residues. Losses at the gene ends were 5 bases for V and 6 bases for J; bases not matched to a gene: 7. Here the CDR3 reads CASSRLAGAGEQYF. DNA of the CDR3: TGTGCCAGCAGTCGCCTAGCGGGAGCGGGCGAGCAGTACTTC.

There are many counts of this clonotype. CDR3 in amino acids: CSVAQGSGGNQPQHF. CDR3 DNA: TGCAGCGTAGCTCAGGGATCCGGGGGCAATCAGCCCCAGCATTTT. V gene TRBV29-1 combines with J gene TRBJ1-5; TRBD1 might be the D (5 bases). Germline CDR1 and CDR2: SQVTM and ANQGSEA. Deletions cut 6 bases from V and 2 bases from J, with 17 bases between. The CDR3 contains 15 residues.

This clonotype was found a few times. The V and J genes are TRBV20-1 and TRBJ1-1; TRBD1 is a possible D gene (5 bases). The CDR3 contains 14 residues. The germline V gene encodes CDR1 DFQATT and CDR2 SNEGSKA (reference sequence). Trimming removed 6 bases from V and 5 bases from J, with 19 bases in between. CDR3 amino acids: CSAPLRRGRTEAFF. As DNA, the CDR3 is TGCAGTGCCCCCCTCCGGAGGGGACGGACTGAAGCTTTCTTT.

This clonotype was counted many times. The chain is built from TRBV4-1 and TRBJ1-1; D call uncertain. CDR1 and CDR2 (germline): MGHRA, YSYEKL. This CDR3 has 14 amino acids. V gave up 3 bases and J gave up 1 base, with 9 bases separating them. In DNA form, the CDR3 reads TGCGCCAGCAGCCAGATGGGGTGGAACACTGAAGCTTTCTTT. Protein: CASSQMGWNTEAFF.

The chain carries TRBV4-1 and TRBJ1-2; 10 bases agree with TRBD1. The V gene end was trimmed by 3 bases and the J gene end by 7 bases; junction bases not matched to a gene: 5. The germline CDR1 and CDR2 sequences are MGHRA and YSYEKL. This CDR3 region has 14 residues. The CDR3 coding sequence is TGCGCCAGCAGCCATCCGGGACAGGGGTCTGGCTACACCTTC. Its protein product is CASSHPGQGSGYTF.

The V call is TRBV6-2 or TRBV6-3, the J call TRBJ2-3; TRBD2 matches at 9 bases. The CDR3 totals 17 residues. CDR1 MNHEY and CDR2 SVGEGT come from the germline V gene. V was pared by 2 bases and J by 4 bases, with 10 bases of the junction left unmatched. CDR3 loop: CASSYPLLAGGADTQYF. The CDR3 bases are TGTGCCAGCAGTTACCCCCTACTAGCGGGCGGGGCAGATACGCAGTATTTT.

A few counts support this clonotype. The V call is TRBV5-4, the J call TRBJ2-5; D may be TRBD1 or TRBD2 (6 bases each). This CDR3 has 14 amino acids. The V and J ends lost 2 bases and 5 bases respectively, with 13 bases between them. Per the germline V gene, CDR1 is SGHNT and CDR2 is YYREEE (reference sequence). The CDR3, as DNA: TGTGCCAGCAGCTTCTGGGGGGCCGGGGAGACCCAGTACTTC. The encoded protein is CASSFWGAGETQYF.

The rearrangement joins TRBV7-9 to TRBJ1-1; 7 bases are shared with TRBD1. The J segment lost 11 bases and the V segment lost 2 bases, leaving 14 bases of the junction unmatched. Germline CDR1 is SEHNR and CDR2 is FQNEAQ (reference sequence). The CDR3 is 15 residues long. The DNA for the CDR3 is TGTGCCAGCAGCTTATTAGGGGGACAGAGGCTAAATGCTTTCTTT. Translated: CASSLLGGQRLNAFF. The full variable domain, with the rest looked up from reference TRBV7-9 and TRBJ1-1, is DTGVSQNPRHKITKRGQNVTFRCDPISEHNRLYWYRQTLGQGPEFLTYFQNEAQLEKSRLLSDRFSAERPKGSFSTLEIQRTEQGDSAMYLCASSLLGGQRLNAFFGQGTRLTVV.

This clonotype was counted once. The chain uses TRBV29-1 and TRBJ2-1, with D perhaps matching TRBD2 (6 bases). The germline V gene has CDR1 SQVTM and CDR2 ANQGSEA. V was cut by 4 bases and J by 3 bases, with 16 bases left in between. The CDR3 consists of 15 residues. CDR3 sequence: CSVVLALSHYNEQFF. CDR3 in DNA: TGCAGCGTTGTTCTAGCGTTGTCTCACTACAATGAGCAGTTCTTC.

Only a few counts were recorded for this clonotype. V is TRBV4-1 and J is TRBJ2-7; D not resolved. The CDR3 contains 15 residues. Trimming pared 4 bases from V and 0 bases from J, leaving 13 bases between. Germline CDR1 reads MGHRA; CDR2 reads YSYEKL. In DNA, the CDR3 is TGCGCCAGCAGCCCTATAGCTGTTAGCTCCTACGAGCAGTACTTC. Amino acid sequence: CASSPIAVSSYEQYF.

This clonotype was seen a few times. The chain employs TRBV9 and TRBJ2-7; 14 bases are shared with TRBD2. The germline V gene has CDR1 SGDLS and CDR2 YYNGEE. V shed 0 bases and J 6 bases; nucleotides not matched to a gene: 5. The CDR3 loop spans 16 amino acids. CDR3: CASSVESGLAGGEQYF. CDR3 sequence (DNA): TGTGCCAGCAGCGTAGAATCAGGACTAGCGGGAGGCGAGCAGTACTTC.

This clonotype was seen a handful of times. The V and J genes are TRBV28 and TRBJ2-2; 9 bases align to TRBD1. CDR3 length equals 17 residues. After removal of 4 bases from V and 6 bases from J, the junction contained 12 bases not matched to a gene. Germline values: CDR1 MDHEN, CDR2 SYDVKM. CDR3 bases: TGTGCCAGCAGTTCCCCTCTGGGACAGGGCGAAGCCGGGGAGCTGTTTTTT. Translation gives CASSSPLGQGEAGELFF.

The rearrangement uses TRBV9 and TRBJ2-6; no firm D call. This CDR3 is 14 amino acids long. V was clipped by 3 bases and J by 2 bases, with 6 bases between them. Germline CDR1 reads SGDLS; CDR2 reads YYNGEE. DNA of the CDR3: TGTGCCAGCAGCGCCTCCACTGGGGCCAACGTCCTGACTTTC. It specifies CASSASTGANVLTF.

This clonotype came up a few times. This chain joins TRBV5-1 and TRBJ2-3, with 7 positions matching TRBD2. Germline-derived CDR1 and CDR2 are SGHRS and YFSETQ. The CDR3 contains 18 residues. V gave up 0 bases and J gave up 6 bases; unmatched junction bases: 16. The CDR3 sequence: CASSLVGAGTVLEDTQYF. CDR3 DNA sequence: TGCGCCAGCAGCTTGGTCGGAGCGGGAACTGTTTTAGAGGATACGCAGTATTTT.

The chain uses TRBV24-1 and TRBJ2-3; unclear D gene. Deletions cut 5 bases from V and 2 bases from J, with 4 bases between. Germline V gene sequence: CDR1 KGHDR, CDR2 SFDVKD. The CDR3 contains 12 residues. CDR3 amino acids: CATSGNTDTQYF. Here the CDR3 DNA reads TGTGCCACCAGTGGGAACACAGATACGCAGTATTTT.

The rearrangement joins TRBV12-3 or TRBV12-4 to TRBJ2-7; 8 bases agree with TRBD1. V gave up 6 bases and J gave up 2 bases; unmatched junction bases: 6. This CDR3 has 14 amino acids. The CDR3 region is CASRRDRFTYEQYF. The CDR3, as DNA: TGTGCCAGCAGGCGGGACAGGTTCACCTACGAGCAGTACTTC.

This clonotype has more than one count but fewer than ten. V gene TRBV13 combines with J gene TRBJ2-1; 10 nucleotides line up with TRBD2. The ends lost 7 bases at V and 7 bases at J; junction bases unmatched: 10. The CDR3 runs 15 residues. Germline CDR1 is PRHDT and CDR2 is FYEKMQ (reference sequence). The CDR3 reads CASIYSGRMGNEQFF. The CDR3 DNA sequence: TGTGCCAGCATCTATAGCGGGAGGATGGGGAATGAGCAGTTCTTC.

This clonotype was seen more than once but under ten times. CDR3 DNA sequence: TGCAGTGCTAGAGTCGAGGGGACGGGGTGGTTTACTTTCTTT. Translated: CSARVEGTGWFTFF. This chain links TRBV20-1 with TRBJ1-1, with D perhaps matching TRBD1 (5 bases). CDR1 and CDR2 from the germline V gene are DFQATT and SNEGSKA (reference sequence). CDR3 length: 14 residues. Deletions cut 1 base from V and 12 bases from J, with 21 bases between.